This TCR beta chain comes out of a study of T-cell reconstitution after alpha-beta-depleted transplantation in children. Unique molecular identifiers were incorporated into the prepared TCRbeta library. TCRdb reanalysed the PCR reads using MiXCR and keeps one entry per CDR3 protein. Of roughly 300,000 distinct CDR3 sequences in the sample, 10% are singletons; the top ten hold around 2.5%. The V gene end was trimmed by 6 bases and the J gene end by 3 bases; junction bases not matched to a gene: 5. Germline CDR1 and CDR2: SGHDT and YYEEEE. The CDR3 is 13 residues long. The genes are TRBV5-6 and TRBJ2-7; 8 bases map to TRBD2. The sequence was obtained from a human donor who donated a stem cell graft to a child with acute lymphoblastic leukemia. Sample: PBMCs from the stem cell graft donor, taken from the stem cell graft. The CDR3 DNA sequence: TGTGCCAGCAATCGGCGGGAGGTCTACGAGCAGTACTTC. This encodes CASNRREVYEQYF.